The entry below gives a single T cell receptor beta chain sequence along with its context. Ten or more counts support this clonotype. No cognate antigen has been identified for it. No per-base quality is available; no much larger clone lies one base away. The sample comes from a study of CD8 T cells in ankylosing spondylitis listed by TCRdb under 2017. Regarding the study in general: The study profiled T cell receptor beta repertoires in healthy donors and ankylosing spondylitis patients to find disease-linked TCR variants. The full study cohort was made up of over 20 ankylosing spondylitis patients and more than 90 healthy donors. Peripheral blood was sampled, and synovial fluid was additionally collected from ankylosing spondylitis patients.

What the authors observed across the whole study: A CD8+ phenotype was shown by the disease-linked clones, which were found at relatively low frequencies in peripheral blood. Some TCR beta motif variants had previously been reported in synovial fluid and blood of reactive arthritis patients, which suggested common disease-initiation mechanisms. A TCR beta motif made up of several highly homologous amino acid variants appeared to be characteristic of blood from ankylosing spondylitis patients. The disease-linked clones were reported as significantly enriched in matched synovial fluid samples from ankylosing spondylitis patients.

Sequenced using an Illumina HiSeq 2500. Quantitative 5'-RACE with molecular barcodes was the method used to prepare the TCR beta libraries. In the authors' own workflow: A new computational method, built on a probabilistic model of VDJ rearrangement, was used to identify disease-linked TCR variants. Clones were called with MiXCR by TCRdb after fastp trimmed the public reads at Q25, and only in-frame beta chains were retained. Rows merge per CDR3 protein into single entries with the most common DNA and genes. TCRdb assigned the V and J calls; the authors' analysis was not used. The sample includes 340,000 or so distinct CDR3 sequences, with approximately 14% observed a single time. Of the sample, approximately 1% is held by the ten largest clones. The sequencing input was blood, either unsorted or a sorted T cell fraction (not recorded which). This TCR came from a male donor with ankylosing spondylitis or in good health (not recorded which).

CDR3 reads: CASSQSWGEQFF. The nucleotide sequence reads TGTGCCAGCAGCCAGAGCTGGGGTGAGCAGTTCTTC. The chain is assembled from TRBV3-1 and TRBJ2-1; the D gene is unclear. The germline V gene (reference sequence) yields LGHDT for CDR1 and YNNKEL for CDR2. V is clipped by 3 bases and J by 9 bases, and the sequence between their germline boundaries is 9 bases long. Its CDR3 holds 12 amino acids, cysteine through phenylalanine. The CDR3 DNA has 36 bases and is translated from base 1.